The clone carrying this T cell receptor beta chain was seen a single time. Likely a read error: the CDR3 ends without its conserved phenylalanine or tryptophan. Profiling of TCR beta VDJ combinations and CDR3 sequences used genomic DNA as template. One entry per CDR3 protein, called by TCRdb with MiXCR from the reads. The sample records around 130,000 distinct CDR3 sequences, over 45% being singletons. CDR1 is LGHNA, CDR2 YSLEER, per germline. The CDR3 spans 15 residues. After removal of 1 base from V and 4 bases from J, the junction contained 6 bases not matched to a gene. This entry belongs to a study of CD8+CD57+ T cells in acquired aplastic anemia.

Material for sequencing was sorted CD4+, CD8+, or CD8+CD57+ T cells (not recorded which) from PBMCs. The rearrangement joins TRBV4-3 to TRBJ1-2; TRBD1 matches 7 bases. The sequence derives from a human donor in good health, serving as a control. CDR3 nucleotide sequence: TGCGCCAGCAGCCAAGCGTCAGGGGGGCTCTATGGCTACACCTCC. It is translated as CASSQASGGLYGYTS.